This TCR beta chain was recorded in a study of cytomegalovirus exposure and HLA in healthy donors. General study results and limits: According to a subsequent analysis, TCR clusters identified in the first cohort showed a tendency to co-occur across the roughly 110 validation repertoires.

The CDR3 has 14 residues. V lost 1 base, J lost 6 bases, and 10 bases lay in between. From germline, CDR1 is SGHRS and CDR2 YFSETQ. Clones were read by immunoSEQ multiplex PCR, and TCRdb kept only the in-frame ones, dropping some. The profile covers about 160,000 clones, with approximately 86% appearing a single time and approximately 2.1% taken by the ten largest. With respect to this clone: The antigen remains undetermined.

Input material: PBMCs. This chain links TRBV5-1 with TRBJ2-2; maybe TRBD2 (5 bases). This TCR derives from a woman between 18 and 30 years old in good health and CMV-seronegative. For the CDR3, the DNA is TGCGCCAGCAGCTTGAACGGGGATTCCGGGGAGCTGTTTTTT. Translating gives CASSLNGDSGELFF.